Described below is a single TCR beta chain sequence and its context. The CDR3 runs to 15 residues. Germline-derived CDR1 and CDR2 are SQVTM and ANQGSEA. Trimming took 4 bases from V and 8 from J, leaving 24 bases between them. Extracted RNA was reverse transcribed into cDNA, the sequencing template. Clones were sequenced by immunoSEQ multiplex PCR, and TCRdb holds only the in-frame ones, with some missing. The data show around 180,000 clones, with approximately 57% seen just once and approximately 1% held by the top ten. This sample stems from a study of CD8+ T cells in alopecia areata. Treatment defined: oral pan-JAK inhibitor, 5-10 mg twice daily.

The specimen comprised CD4+ T cells sorted from blood, sampled at week 24, from a patient treated with tofacitinib. The chain has TRBV29-1 and TRBJ2-7, with a possible D match to TRBD1 (6 bases). The clonotype comes from a human donor with alopecia areata. The CDR3 DNA reads as TGCAGCGTTGCCGGGCCAACAGGGAACCCTAATAAGCAGTACTTC. It codes for CSVAGPTGNPNKQYF.